The clone carrying this T cell receptor (beta chain) appeared once. The sample comes from a study of shared clonotypes between healthy human individuals. Generated by immunoSEQ multiplex PCR, the TCRdb table keeps only in-frame clones and is missing some. In the table there are about 2 million clones, 85% to 95% of which are singletons. This CDR3 is built from 16 residues. V dropped 2 bases and J dropped 5; count of bases not matched to a gene: 5. Germline lookup yields CDR1 MNHNY and CDR2 SVGAGI (reference sequence). Sequencing was performed on naive CD4+ T cells sorted from blood. As to subset: CD45RA+ positively selected. The source is a young man in good health. V gene TRBV6-6 combines with J gene TRBJ2-3; 12 positions match TRBD2. CDR3 DNA sequence: TGTGCCAGCAGTTACCTACTAGCGGGAGGACAAGATACGCAGTATTTT. Translating it yields CASSYLLAGGQDTQYF.